The clone carrying this T cell receptor (beta chain) has a count of ten or more. The data stem from a study of T cells in Graves' hyperthyroidism and ophthalmopathy. Germline V gene data show CDR1 as SGHTA and CDR2 as FQGTGA. The ends lost 2 bases at V and 0 bases at J; junction bases unmatched: 1. The CDR3 has 15 residues. TCR beta CDR3 region amplification was performed from RNA transcripts. An initial round of RT-PCR targeting the TCR CDR3 relied on the HTBI primer set. TCRdb analysed the multiplex PCR reads with MiXCR anew, one entry per CDR3 protein. The sample comprises about 350,000 distinct CDR3 sequences, about a fifth of which are singletons, and 3.5% to 4% rests with the top ten.

The sample taken for sequencing was blood. The rearrangement joins TRBV7-3 to TRBJ2-5, with 9 bases aligning to TRBD2. The sequence was obtained from a woman younger than 35 with Graves' hyperthyroidism. The CDR3 bases are TGTGCCAGCAGCTTACTAGCGGGGTACCAAGAGACCCAGTACTTC. Residues: CASSLLAGYQETQYF.